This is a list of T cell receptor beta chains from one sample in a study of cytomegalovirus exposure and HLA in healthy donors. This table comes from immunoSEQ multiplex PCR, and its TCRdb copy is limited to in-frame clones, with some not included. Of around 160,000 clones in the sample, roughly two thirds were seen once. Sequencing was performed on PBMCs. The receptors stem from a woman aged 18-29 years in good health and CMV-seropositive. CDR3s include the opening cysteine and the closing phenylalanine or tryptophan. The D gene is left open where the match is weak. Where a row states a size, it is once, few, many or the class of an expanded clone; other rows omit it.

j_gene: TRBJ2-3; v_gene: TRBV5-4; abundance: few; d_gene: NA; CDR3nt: TGTGCCAGGAGCGGGCCCGCGTGGTATTTT; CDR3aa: CARSGPAWYF
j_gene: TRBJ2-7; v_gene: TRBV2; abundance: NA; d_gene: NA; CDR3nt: TGTGCCAGCAGTGATAAGTGGGCCGTTCGTTACGAGCAGTACTTC; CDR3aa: CASSDKWAVRYEQYF
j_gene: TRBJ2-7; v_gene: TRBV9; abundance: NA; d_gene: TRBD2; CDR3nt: TGTGCCAGCAGCCTGGTAGCGGGAGGGCCCTACGAGCAGTACTTC; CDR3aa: CASSLVAGGPYEQYF
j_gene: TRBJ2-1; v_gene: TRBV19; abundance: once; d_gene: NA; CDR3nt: TGTGCCAGTAGTATAATCAGGGTTAATGAGCAGTTCTTC; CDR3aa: CASSIIRVNEQFF
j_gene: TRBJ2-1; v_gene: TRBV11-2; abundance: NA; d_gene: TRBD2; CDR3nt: TGTGCCAGCAGCTTTCCGGGACTAGCGGGACGAAACAATGAGCAGTTCTTC; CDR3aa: CASSFPGLAGRNNEQFF
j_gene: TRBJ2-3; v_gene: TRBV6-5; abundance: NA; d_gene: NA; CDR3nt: TGTGCCAGCAGGACTAGGGGTAGCACAGATACGCAGTATTTT; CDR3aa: CASRTRGSTDTQYF
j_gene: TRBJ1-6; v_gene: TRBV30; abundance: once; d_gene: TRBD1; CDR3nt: TGTGCCTGGGGATCAGGGGGCCCACCCCTCCACTTT; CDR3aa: CAWGSGGPPLHF
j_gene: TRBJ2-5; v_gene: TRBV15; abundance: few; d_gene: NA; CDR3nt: TGTGCCACCAGCAGAGAACGGCAAGAGACCCAGTACTTC; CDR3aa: CATSRERQETQYF
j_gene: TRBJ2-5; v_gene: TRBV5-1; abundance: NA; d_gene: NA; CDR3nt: TGCGCCAGCAGAACCCGACAGGTGGGGGAGACCCAGTACTTC; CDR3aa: CASRTRQVGETQYF
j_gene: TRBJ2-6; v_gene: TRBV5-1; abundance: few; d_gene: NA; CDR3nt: TGCGCCAGCAGCTTGTCTACGACAGCTGGGGCCAACGTCCTGACTTTC; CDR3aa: CASSLSTTAGANVLTF
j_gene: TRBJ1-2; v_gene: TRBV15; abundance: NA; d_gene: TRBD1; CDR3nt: TGTGCCACCAGCAGAGGCGGGACAGGGGCGTATGGCTACACCTTC; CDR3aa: CATSRGGTGAYGYTF
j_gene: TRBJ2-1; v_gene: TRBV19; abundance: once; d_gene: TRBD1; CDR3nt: TGTGCCAGTAGAACCGGGACAGCCTACAATGAGCAGTTCTTC; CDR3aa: CASRTGTAYNEQFF
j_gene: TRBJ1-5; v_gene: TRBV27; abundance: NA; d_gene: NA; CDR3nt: TGTGCCAGCAGTTTGAGGTCGAATCAGCCCCAGCATTTT; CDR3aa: CASSLRSNQPQHF
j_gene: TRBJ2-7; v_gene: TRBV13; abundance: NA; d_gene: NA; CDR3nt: TGTGCCAGCAGCTTAGCCTTGCGGGCAAATCACTACGAGCAGTACTTC; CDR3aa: CASSLALRANHYEQYF
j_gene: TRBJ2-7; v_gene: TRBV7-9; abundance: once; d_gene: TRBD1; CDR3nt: TGTGCCAGCAGCTTAGCCCCCGGGACAGGGGTGAGAGAGCAGTACTTC; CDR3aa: CASSLAPGTGVREQYF
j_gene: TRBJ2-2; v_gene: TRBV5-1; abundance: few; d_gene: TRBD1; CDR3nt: TGCGCCAGCAGCCGACAGGGGATCACCGGGGAGCTGTTTTTT; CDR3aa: CASSRQGITGELFF
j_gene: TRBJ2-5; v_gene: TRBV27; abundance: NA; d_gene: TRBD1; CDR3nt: TGTGCCAGCAGTTTAGGACAGGGAAGTGAGACCCAGTACTTC; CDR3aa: CASSLGQGSETQYF
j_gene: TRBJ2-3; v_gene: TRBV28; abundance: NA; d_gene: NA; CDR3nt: TGTGCCAGCAGCCTAGCTTCGCCAGATACGCAGTATTTT; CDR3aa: CASSLASPDTQYF
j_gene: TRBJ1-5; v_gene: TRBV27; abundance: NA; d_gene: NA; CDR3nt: TGTGCCAGCAGTTTATCGTTTGCCGGTCAGCCCCAGCATTTT; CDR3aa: CASSLSFAGQPQHF
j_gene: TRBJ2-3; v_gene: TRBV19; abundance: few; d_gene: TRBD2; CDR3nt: TGTGCCAGTAGTATAGAACTAGCGGGAGGCATCCGGACTCTTCAGTATTTT; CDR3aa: CASSIELAGGIRTLQYF
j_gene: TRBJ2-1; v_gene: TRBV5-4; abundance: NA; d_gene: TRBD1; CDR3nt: TGTGCCAGCAGCTTGGGACAGGGATATATCGATGAGCAGTTCTTC; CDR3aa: CASSLGQGYIDEQFF
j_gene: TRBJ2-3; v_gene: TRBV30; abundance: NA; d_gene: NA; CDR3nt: TGTGCCTGGGGGGGGAGCTGGCTTAGCACAGATACGCAGTATTTT; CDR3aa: CAWGGSWLSTDTQYF
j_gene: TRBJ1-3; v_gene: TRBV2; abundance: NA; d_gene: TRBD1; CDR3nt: TGTGCCAGCAGGAGACAGGGTTCTGGAAACACCATATATTTT; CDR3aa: CASRRQGSGNTIYF
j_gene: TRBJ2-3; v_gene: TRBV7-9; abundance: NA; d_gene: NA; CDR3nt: TGTGCCAGCAGCCGGCCAGCGACAGATACGCAGTATTTT; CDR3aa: CASSRPATDTQYF
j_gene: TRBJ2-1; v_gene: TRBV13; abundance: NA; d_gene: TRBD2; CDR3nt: TGTGCCAGCAGCTTCGGACTAGCAACCAACAATGAGCAGTTCTTC; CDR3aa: CASSFGLATNNEQFF
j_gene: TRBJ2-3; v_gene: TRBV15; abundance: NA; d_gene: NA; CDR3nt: TGTGCCACCAGCAGTGCCTTGGTGGGAGGATGGGATACGCAGTATTTT; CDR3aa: CATSSALVGGWDTQYF
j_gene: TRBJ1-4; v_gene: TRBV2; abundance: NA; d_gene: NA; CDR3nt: TGTGCCAGCAGCCGTACCAGGGTATCTAATGAAAAACTGTTTTTT; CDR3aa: CASSRTRVSNEKLFF
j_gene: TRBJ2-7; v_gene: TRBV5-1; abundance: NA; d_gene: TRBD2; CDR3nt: TGCGCCAGCAGCTTGGCGGTAGCGGGCCCCGCCTACGAGCAGTACTTC; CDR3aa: CASSLAVAGPAYEQYF
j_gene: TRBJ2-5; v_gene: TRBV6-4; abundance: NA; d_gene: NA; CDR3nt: TGTGCCAGCAGTGATCGGGCCCAGTACTTC; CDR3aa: CASSDRAQYF
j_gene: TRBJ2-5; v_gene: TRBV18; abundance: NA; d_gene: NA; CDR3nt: TGTGCCAGCTCACCATCCGGAGGGCGGGAGACCCAGTACTTC; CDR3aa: CASSPSGGRETQYF
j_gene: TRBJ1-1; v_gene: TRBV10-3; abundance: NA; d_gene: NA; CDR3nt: TGTGCCATCAGTGAGATGCAGATGAACACTGAAGCTTTCTTT; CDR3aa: CAISEMQMNTEAFF
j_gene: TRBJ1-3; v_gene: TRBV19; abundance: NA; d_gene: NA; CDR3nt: TGTGCCAGTAGTAGAACCCTTACAGGGACCAGGTCTGGAAACACCATATATTTT; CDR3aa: CASSRTLTGTRSGNTIYF